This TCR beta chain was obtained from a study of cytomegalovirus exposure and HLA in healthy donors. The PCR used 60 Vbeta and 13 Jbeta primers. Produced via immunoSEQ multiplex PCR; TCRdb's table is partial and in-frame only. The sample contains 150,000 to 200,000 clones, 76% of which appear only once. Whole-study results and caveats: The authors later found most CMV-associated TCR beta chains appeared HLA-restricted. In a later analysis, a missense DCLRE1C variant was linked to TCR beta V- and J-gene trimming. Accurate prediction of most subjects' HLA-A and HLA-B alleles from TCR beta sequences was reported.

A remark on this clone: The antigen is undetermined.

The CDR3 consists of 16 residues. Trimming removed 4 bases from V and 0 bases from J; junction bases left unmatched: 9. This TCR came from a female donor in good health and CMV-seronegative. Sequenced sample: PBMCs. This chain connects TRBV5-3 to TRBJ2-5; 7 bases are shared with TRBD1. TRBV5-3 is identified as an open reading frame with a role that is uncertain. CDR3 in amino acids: CARSGEGTAHQETQYF. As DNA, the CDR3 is TGTGCCAGAAGCGGAGAAGGGACAGCCCACCAAGAGACCCAGTACTTC.